The 9 T cell receptor beta chains reported below all come from one sample, sequenced in a study of cytomegalovirus exposure and HLA in healthy donors. PCR involved 60 Vbeta and 13 Jbeta primers. Profiled with immunoSEQ multiplex PCR; TCRdb holds only in-frame clones, not every one. The sample yields roughly 200,000 clones, 79% seen once. The sequencing input was PBMCs. The receptors were sampled from a woman aged 25 to 39 in good health and CMV-seropositive.

The chain has TRBV27 and TRBJ1-5, with a possible D match to TRBD1 (5 bases). Germline V gene sequence: CDR1 MNHEY, CDR2 SMNVEV (reference sequence). Trimming cost V 2 bases and J 9 bases, with 14 bases left between them. The CDR3 has 14 amino acids. For the CDR3, the DNA is TGTGCCAGCAGTTTAGGGGCAGGTGCATGGCCCCAGCATTTT. It specifies CASSLGAGAWPQHF.

The chain employs TRBV10-3 and TRBJ2-3; no clear D gene. CDR3 length equals 14 residues. Germline V gene sequence: CDR1 ENHRY, CDR2 SYGVKD. V was clipped by 6 bases and J by 0 bases, with 10 bases between them. DNA for the CDR3: TGTGCCATCAGCGTCGGAGCTAGCACAGATACGCAGTATTTT. Translated: CAISVGASTDTQYF.

The J gene is TRBJ2-7, the V gene TRBV5-5; a weak D match, TRBD1 (6 bases). CDR3 length: 14 residues. Germline-derived CDR1 and CDR2 are SGHKS and YYEKEE (reference sequence). Trimming removed 0 bases from V and 2 bases from J, with 9 bases in between. Here the CDR3 reads CASSLEWTAYEQYF. The CDR3 DNA follows: TGTGCCAGCAGCTTGGAGTGGACAGCCTACGAGCAGTACTTC.

The chain carries TRBV29-1 and TRBJ1-1; TRBD1 is a possible D gene (6 bases). Germline V lookup: CDR1 SQVTM, CDR2 ANQGSEA. The ends were cut back, 5 bases at V and 6 bases at J, with 16 bases in the middle. The CDR3 spans 13 residues. The CDR3 DNA is TGCAGCGTTCCCTTACAAGGGGGTGCTGAAGCTTTCTTT. Amino acid sequence: CSVPLQGGAEAFF. Complete variable domain (other parts from reference TRBV29-1 and TRBJ1-1): SAVISQKPSRDICQRGTSLTIQCQVDSQVTMMFWYRQQPGQSLTLIATANQGSEATYESGFVIDKFPISRPNLTFSTLTVSNMSPEDSSIYLCSVPLQGGAEAFFGQGTRLTVV.

This clone was seen a single time. The chain is built from TRBV19 and TRBJ1-5; 8 nucleotides line up with TRBD1. V was pared by 7 bases and J by 3 bases, with 11 bases of the junction left unmatched. The germline gives CDR1 LNHDA, CDR2 SQIVND (reference sequence). The CDR3 length is 16 residues. For the CDR3, the DNA is TGTGCCAGTAAACTCTCCGGACAGGGATACAATCAGCCCCAGCATTTT. It is translated as CASKLSGQGYNQPQHF.

The chain joins TRBV9 to TRBJ2-1, with D tentatively TRBD1 (5 bases). V was trimmed by 4 bases and J by 7 bases, leaving 12 bases between them. The germline V gene encodes CDR1 SGDLS and CDR2 YYNGEE. The CDR3 sequence is 13 residues long. CDR3 amino acids: CASSFGRQNEQFF. DNA for the CDR3: TGTGCCAGCAGCTTCGGACGACAGAATGAGCAGTTCTTC.

The genes are TRBV6-1 and TRBJ1-2, with D possibly TRBD1 on 5 matching bases. Per germline, CDR1 MNHNS and CDR2 SASEGT. The CDR3 runs to 15 residues. The V end lost 2 bases, the J end lost 8 bases, and 18 bases lay between the germline ends. DNA for the CDR3: TGTGCCAGCAGTGAATTTCCAGGGCCCATCAGGGGCTACACCTTC. Translation gives CASSEFPGPIRGYTF.

The V and J genes are TRBV7-9 and TRBJ1-1; 7 bases are a match to TRBD1. Germline V gives CDR1 SEHNR, CDR2 FQNEAQ (reference sequence). With V trimmed by 1 base and J by 7 bases, 9 bases remained unmatched. The CDR3 spans 15 residues. In DNA, the CDR3 is TGTGCCAGCAGCTTAGGAGGGGGCGGCCCCGGTGAAGCTTTCTTT. It encodes CASSLGGGGPGEAFF.

The chain combines TRBV4-3 with TRBJ2-7; 7 bases agree with TRBD1. Germline lookup yields CDR1 LGHNA and CDR2 YSLEER. V lost 3 bases and J lost 7; bases outside the gene matches: 6. The CDR3 spans 13 residues. The CDR3 coding sequence is TGCGCCAGCAGCCAGGACAGGATCTTAGAGCAGTACTTC. The encoded protein is CASSQDRILEQYF.